This T cell receptor (beta chain) was sequenced in a study of blood T cell repertoires in COVID-19. As for the study in general: Spain, Italy and the United States supplied samples that represented acute and convalescent COVID-19. T cells, B-cell-depleted T cells, or PBMCs supplied cDNA or gDNA.

The CDR3 sequence is 13 residues long. With 2 bases removed from V and 11 bases from J, the gap between germline ends came to 15 bases. Germline CDR1 and CDR2: SGHTA and FQGNSA. Repertoires were generated with immunoSEQ multiplex PCR, while TCRdb's copy carries only in-frame clones and drops some. The sample yields 230,000 or so clones, more than 65% seen once. Sequenced: peripheral blood. The chain links TRBV7-2 to TRBJ1-1; D might be TRBD1 (5 bases). This TCR derives from a woman aged 35 to 49 who had recovered from COVID-19. The CDR3 region has the DNA TGTGCCAGCAGCTTATCAGGGTCGGGGGATGCTTTCTTT. This gives the protein CASSLSGSGDAFF.